This T cell receptor (beta chain) appears in the sequencing data of a study of blood T cell repertoires in COVID-19. Data came from immunoSEQ multiplex PCR; TCRdb stores just in-frame clones and leaves some out. The data hold tens of thousands of clones, with approximately 91% observed a single time. Sample: peripheral blood. The TCR was taken from a man between 45 and 60 years old with active COVID-19.

CDR3 amino acids: CASTPGTAYGYTF. Written as DNA, the CDR3 is TGTGCCAGCACCCCGGGGACAGCCTATGGCTACACCTTC. The V call is TRBV5-6, the J call TRBJ1-2, with TRBD1 matching 7 bases. This CDR3 spans 13 amino acids. Germline CDR1 reads SGHDT; CDR2 reads YYEEEE. After removal of 6 bases from V and 4 bases from J, the junction contained 6 bases not matched to a gene.